The 10 T cell receptor beta chains presented below share a single source sample, sequenced in a study of T cell clonality in common variable immunodeficiency. Profiled with immunoSEQ multiplex PCR; TCRdb holds only in-frame clones, not every one. The sample shows under 45,000 clones, no singletons; the ten largest hold 3% to 4.5%. What was sequenced was peripheral blood mononuclear cells. These TCRs come from a person aged 18 to 70 in good health.

This clone was seen a few times. Read sequence stops 3 residues before the CDR3 end, and the germline J gene provides the missing end. The rearrangement links TRBV7-9 to TRBJ1-2; 7 bases align to TRBD1. CDR1 SEHNR and CDR2 FQNEAQ come from the germline V gene (reference sequence). Trimming at V came to 0 bases and at J to 6 bases, leaving 1 base not matched to a gene. There are 13 residues in the CDR3. The covered CDR3 bases are TGTGCCAGCAGCTTAGCAGGGGGCGATGGC. Translating it yields CASSLAGGDG. The full CDR3 is CASSLAGGDGYTF. Full variable domain (remainder filled in from reference TRBV7-9 and TRBJ1-2): DTGVSQNPRHKITKRGQNVTFRCDPISEHNRLYWYRQTLGQGPEFLTYFQNEAQLEKSRLLSDRFSAERPKGSFSTLEIQRTEQGDSAMYLCASSLAGGDGYTFGSGTRLTVV.

In its sample, this clone was seen a few times. The read is 3 residues too short to cover the CDR3 end, so that end is filled in from the germline J gene. This chain uses TRBV19 with TRBJ2-1, with D unresolved. Between the trimmed V and J ends, which lost 2 bases and 6 bases, there was a span of 11 bases. Looked up from germline, CDR1 is LNHDA and CDR2 is SQIVND (reference sequence). The CDR3 is 14 amino acids. CDR3 bases read: TGTGCCAGTAGTATATCGTCCCTCCGCAATGAG. This translates into CASSISSLRNE. The full CDR3 protein reads CASSISSLRNEQFF.

This clone was observed at least ten times. The read comes to an end 3 residues before the CDR3 does, leaving the germline J gene to fill in the end. V gene TRBV20-1 combines with J gene TRBJ2-2; TRBD1 is a possible D gene (6 bases). The CDR3 loop spans 13 amino acids. Germline V gene data show CDR1 as DFQATT and CDR2 as SNEGSKA (reference sequence). Incomplete CDR3 DNA: TGCAGTGCTATCGACAGGCTTGGTGAAAAG. Translated, it gives CSAIDRLGEK. The entire CDR3 sequence reads CSAIDRLGEKLFF.

This clone was detected ten times or more. The read gets to within 3 residues of the CDR3 end, and the germline J gene fills in the rest. The chain employs TRBV30 and TRBJ2-5; D perhaps matches TRBD2 (6 bases). CDR3 length equals 13 residues. V was shortened by 3 bases and J by 2 bases, with 10 bases between the two germline ends. Germline V gene data show CDR1 as GTSNPN and CDR2 as SVGIG (reference sequence). Partial CDR3 DNA: TGTGCCTGGAGCGCGGGGTTACAAGAGACC. Its translation: CAWSAGLQET. The full CDR3 protein is CAWSAGLQETQYF.

This clone has ten or more counts. The observed sequence ends 3 residues before the CDR3 terminus, with the missing tail filled in from the germline J gene. The chain couples TRBV5-1 to TRBJ2-2; 8 nucleotides line up with TRBD2. The germline V gene encodes CDR1 SGHRS and CDR2 YFSETQ. V was pared by 6 bases and J by 6 bases, with 7 bases of the junction left unmatched. CDR3 length: 14 residues. The CDR3: CASTERESPGELFF. CDR3 DNA (partial): TGCGCCAGCACCGAGCGGGAGTCTCCCGGGGAG.

This clone was detected many times. The read ends 3 residues early relative to the CDR3; the germline J gene fills the gap. V is TRBV5-1 and J is TRBJ1-1; D possibly corresponds to TRBD1 (6 bases). The V gene lost 0 bases and the J gene lost 5 bases, with 14 bases spanning the gap. There are 15 residues in the CDR3. CDR1 and CDR2 (germline): SGHRS, YFSETQ. This CDR3 reads CASSLGKGGGTEAFF. CDR3 bases read: TGCGCCAGCAGCTTGGGGAAAGGGGGAGGGACTGAA.

This clone came up many times. The read is 3 residues too short to cover the CDR3 end, so that end is filled in from the germline J gene. The chain links TRBV13 to TRBJ1-1, with D uncertain. The germline gives CDR1 PRHDT, CDR2 FYEKMQ (reference sequence). V lost 6 bases and J lost 7, with 12 bases in between. This CDR3 contains 12 residues. Incomplete CDR3 DNA: TGTGCCAGCAGTAATCAAGGCGGTGAA. It specifies CASSNQGGE. In full, the CDR3 reads CASSNQGGEAFF.

A note on this clone: Read sequence stops 3 residues before the CDR3 end, and the germline J gene provides the missing end. The chain recombines TRBV19 with TRBJ2-3; D is possibly TRBD2 (5 bases). Germline CDR1 LNHDA, CDR2 SQIVND (reference sequence). The CDR3 consists of 14 residues. The CDR3 region is CASSKGSVQETQYF. The covered CDR3 bases are TGTGCCAGTAGTAAGGGTAGCGTACAAGAGACG. Drawing the rest from reference TRBV19 and TRBJ2-3, the complete variable domain is DGGITQSPKYLFRKEGQNVTLSCEQNLNHDAMYWYRQDPGQGLRLIYYSQIVNDFQKGDIAEGYSVSREKKESFPLTVTSAQKNPTAFYLCASSKGSVQETQYFGPGTRLTVL.

This clone was seen more than once but under ten times. The read ends 3 residues early relative to the CDR3; the germline J gene fills the gap. This chain connects TRBV19 to TRBJ1-2, with D possibly matching TRBD1 (6 bases). The germline CDR1 and CDR2 sequences are LNHDA and SQIVND (reference sequence). The germline V and J ends were trimmed by 7 bases and 3 bases, with 9 bases remaining between them. The CDR3 has 12 amino acids. CDR3 DNA, as far as it was read: TGTGCCAGTAAAGGGGGTGACTATGGC. Translated, it gives CASKGGDYG. The whole CDR3 sequence reads CASKGGDYGYTF. The full variable domain, with the rest looked up from reference TRBV19 and TRBJ1-2, is DGGITQSPKYLFRKEGQNVTLSCEQNLNHDAMYWYRQDPGQGLRLIYYSQIVNDFQKGDIAEGYSVSREKKESFPLTVTSAQKNPTAFYLCASKGGDYGYTFGSGTRLTVV.

This clone was picked up many times. The read falls 3 residues short of the CDR3 end, and the missing part is taken from the germline J gene. This chain connects TRBV2 to TRBJ1-1; no firm D call. Germline lookup yields CDR1 SNHLY and CDR2 FYNNEI. The ends were cut back, 1 base at V and 0 bases at J, with 9 bases in the middle. This CDR3 has 15 residues. The part of the CDR3 DNA that was read is TGTGCCAGCAGTGAAGGAGGTTTCATGAACACTGAA. It is translated as CASSEGGFMNTE. The full CDR3 reads CASSEGGFMNTEAFF.